This TCR beta chain was captured by sequencing in a study of T-cell memory formation after mild COVID-19. Study findings and constraints: Balance between CD4 and CD8 was seen in clones contracting day 15 to 85, and a CD4+ lean was seen in later expanders.

TCRdb reprocessed the 5' RACE reads via MiXCR and lists one record per CDR3 protein. The top ten hold more than 20% of the sample, which has 250,000 to 350,000 distinct CDR3 sequences, 19% seen once. As concerns this clonotype: Its antigen is undetermined.

The CDR3 contains 14 residues. V gave up 3 bases and J gave up 0 bases, with 10 bases separating them. In germline, CDR1 is SGHRS, CDR2 YFSETQ. V usage is TRBV5-1 and J usage is TRBJ2-7; D may correspond to TRBD1 or TRBD2 (5 bases each). The TCR originated in a man aged 18-30 years who had mild COVID-19 (a few samples of this study predate the infection). Cell type and time point are not known. Sequenced: PBMCs or a T cell subset sorted from them (not recorded which). In DNA form, the CDR3 reads TGCGCCAGCAGCTGGGACGGAAGCTCCTACGAGCAGTACTTC. Protein: CASSWDGSSYEQYF.